This entry concerns a single TCR beta chain. No cognate antigen has been identified for it. A much larger clone is a single base away; this may be a read error. This record belongs to a study of molecular identifiers for immune sequencing clone quantification (dated 2018 in TCRdb). A note on the overall study: For a replicate experiment, RNA from around 20,000 or 100,000 naive CD8 T cells was divided into five aliquots, of which four were sequenced. This methods study used CD8 T cells to benchmark TCR RNA copy counting and molecular-identifier clustering-based TCR repertoire sequencing (MIDCIRS).

The CDR3 numbers 15 residues from cysteine through phenylalanine. The DNA shown is the 45-base CDR3, in frame from base 1. The CDR1 and CDR2 encoded by the germline V gene are SGDLS and YYNGEE. Library preparation used PCR. Sequencer: NextSeq 500. Bulk TCR libraries were prepared as previously described, using TCR primers listed in Table S5. The Qiagen AllPrep DNA/RNA kit was used to purify total RNA. Reads from multiple sequencing runs of the same library were pooled before analysis. Under the source paper's analysis protocol: Reads were retained only if an exact TCR constant sequence was present, and the retained reads were trimmed to 150 nt and grouped according to their 12-nt molecular barcodes. Reads within each barcode group were sub-clustered using a 15% Levenshtein threshold, and quality-weighted consensus sequences were constructed for each RNA molecule. Non-functional sequences were filtered out, along with any lower-count sequence sitting one edit away from another sequence. On the basis of fitting two negative binomial distributions, barcode sub-clusters with fewer than 20% of the maximum read count were discarded. TCRdb took the public reads, trimmed them with fastp at Q25, ran MiXCR for clone calling and kept in-frame beta chains. When rows share a CDR3 protein, they turn into one entry using the most common DNA and genes. These V and J calls are TCRdb output, not the study's own analysis. Counted in this sample were over 35,000 distinct CDR3 sequences; roughly 24% of them appeared once. Around 0.97% of the sample goes to the ten largest clones.

Points the paper makes about the study in general: A single cell's worth of spiked-in Jurkat TCR RNA was reported detectable even among around 1 million naive CD8 T cells. The sizes of highly expanded clones could end up underestimated when identical TCR molecules share a barcode. When barcode sub-clustering was omitted, TCR diversity was inflated by chimeric consensus sequences, with chimeras reaching as high as 47%. Clones above 20 RNA copies held over 99% of molecules in CMV-specific effector cells but under 1% in naive cells. Roughly 3 recovered TCR RNA copies per cell were obtained by modeling, versus 9 to 10 by digital PCR, implying a capture efficiency of around 28%. The naive libraries included spiked-in Jurkat TCR RNA (more than nine copies' worth), and this Jurkat TCR RNA is not part of the donor repertoire.

Libraries of naive CD8 T cells were generated from about 20,000 to 1,000,000 sorted cells, with 10%, 30% or 50% of the purified RNA used. Naive CD8 T cells, defined as CD8+CD4-CCR7+CD45RA+, were FACS-sorted into RLT Plus buffer on a BD FACSAria II. To test detection sensitivity, Jurkat RNA equal to about nine TCR copies was added to samples of roughly 19,000-1,100,000 naive CD8 T cells. Enrichment of CD8 T cells was done with RosetteSep CD8+ T Cell Enrichment Cocktail plus Ficoll-Paque, and ACK red cell lysis came afterward. The clonotype comes from a human donor in good health. Some libraries in this study had Jurkat cell RNA spiked in. Source material: naive CD8+ T cells from blood, with Jurkat cell RNA spiked in. The intended sense of this specimen's cell subset or site label: FACS-sorted CD8+CD4-CCR7+CD45RA+ naive T cells. The V and J segments used are TRBV9 and TRBJ1-1; no D gene call is confident. The CDR3 here reads CASSPDFLGNTEALF. The nucleotide sequence is given as TGTGCCAGCAGCCCTGATTTTTTAGGTAACACTGAAGCTCTCTTT. Reference TRBV9 and TRBJ1-1 proteins supply the regions before and after the CDR3; the full variable domain is: DSGVTQTPKHLITATGQRVTLRCSPRSGDLSVYWYQQSLDQGLQFLIQYYNGEERAKGNILERFSAQQFPDLHSELNLSSLELGDSALYFCASSPDFLGNTEALFGQGTRLTVV.